These 21 T cell receptor beta chains share one sample of origin, sequenced in a study of T cell clonality in common variable immunodeficiency. Generated by immunoSEQ multiplex PCR, the TCRdb table keeps only in-frame clones and is missing some. There are about 35,000 clones in the sample, none observed a single time. Sequencing used peripheral blood mononuclear cells. These receptors originate from a person aged 18 to 75 in good health.

In this sample, this clone turned up a few times. The CDR3 goes on 3 residues after the read ends, and that part is filled in from the germline J gene. The chain recombines TRBV19 with TRBJ2-7, with 8 nucleotides matching TRBD2. Looked up from germline, CDR1 is LNHDA and CDR2 is SQIVND (reference sequence). The CDR3 spans 15 residues. V lost 3 bases, J lost 3 bases, and 7 bases stayed unmatched. The DNA read from the CDR3 is TGTGCCAGTAGTATTATCAGCGGGAGTGGCTACGAG. This sequence encodes CASSIISGSGYE. The full CDR3 reads CASSIISGSGYEQYF.

This clone was seen ten or more times. Read data end 3 residues before the CDR3 end; the end is taken from the germline J gene. The V call is TRBV7-2, the J call TRBJ2-3, with 10 bases that match TRBD1. The CDR3 is made up of 14 amino acids. V shed 5 bases, J shed 6 bases, and the junction held 5 bases outside the gene matches. Germline V gene lookup returns CDR1 SGHTA and CDR2 FQGNSA. Here the CDR3 reads CASSPRQGADTQYF. The part of the CDR3 DNA that was read is TGTGCCAGCAGCCCGCGACAGGGGGCGGATACG.

This clone was observed at least ten times. The DNA ends 3 residues before the CDR3 does, and the rest of the CDR3 is filled in from the germline J gene. The chain employs TRBV5-6 and TRBJ1-4, with 8 bases aligning to TRBD1. V lost 3 bases, J lost 4 bases, and 2 bases stayed unmatched. CDR1 and CDR2 from the germline V gene are SGHDT and YYEEEE. The CDR3 runs 14 residues. The sequenced CDR3 bases are TGTGCCAGCAGCTGGACAGGGAATAATGAAAAA. Translation gives CASSWTGNNEK. The CDR3 reads in full as CASSWTGNNEKLFF.

This clone was picked up a small number of times. The read stops 3 residues short of the end of the CDR3; the missing end is completed from the germline J gene. The chain recombines TRBV25-1 with TRBJ2-7, with a tentative D call TRBD1 (7 bases). Trimming took off 6 bases at V and 3 bases at J, with 18 bases between the two ends. The CDR3 consists of 15 residues. Germline-derived CDR1 and CDR2 are MGHDK and SYGVNS. The part of the CDR3 DNA that was read is TGTGCCAGCAGCCCAGCTAACAGGGGACTCTACGAG. Its translation: CASSPANRGLYE. The CDR3 in full is CASSPANRGLYEQYF.

There are many counts of this clone. The read falls 3 residues short of the CDR3 end, and the missing part is taken from the germline J gene. V and J are TRBV29-1 and TRBJ1-2; 7 nucleotides align to TRBD1. From germline, CDR1 is SQVTM and CDR2 ANQGSEA. This CDR3 has 10 amino acids. The CDR3 sequence is CSVSTGGYTF. CDR3 DNA (partial): TGCAGCGTTTCGACAGGGGGC.

This clone has just a few counts. The CDR3 end falls 3 residues outside the read, so it is completed with the germline J gene. The chain has TRBV19 and TRBJ1-4; no clear D. This CDR3 region has 13 residues. The germline V gene has CDR1 LNHDA and CDR2 SQIVND (reference sequence). The CDR3 region is CASTENTNSPLFF. The CDR3 bases that were read are TGTGCCAGTACCGAAAACACCAATTCACCA.

Notes on this clone: The observed sequence ends 3 residues before the CDR3 terminus, with the missing tail filled in from the germline J gene. The rearrangement links TRBV6-1 to TRBJ1-3; 7 bases are shared with TRBD1. Germline CDR1 and CDR2: MNHNS and SASEGT. The CDR3 spans 14 residues. J gave up 9 bases and V 4 bases, and 9 bases lay outside the gene matches. The CDR3 DNA, read in part, is TGTGCCAGCAGTGTCAAAGGGGGCCCCAGCACC. Translation gives CASSVKGGPST. The whole CDR3 protein is CASSVKGGPSTIYF.

This clone was counted ten times or more. The CDR3 is cut off 3 residues early in the read; its end comes from the germline J gene. The chain is built from TRBV6-4 and TRBJ2-1; 8 bases line up with TRBD2. CDR1 and CDR2 from the germline V gene are MRHNA and SNTAGT. V shed 5 bases and J 7 bases; nucleotides not matched to a gene: 4. The CDR3 covers 13 residues. The sequenced part of the CDR3 DNA is TGTGCCAGCAGTCGGGGACTAGGGAATGAG. Protein: CASSRGLGNE. The CDR3, in full, reads CASSRGLGNEQFF.

This clone was found many times. The read comes to an end 3 residues before the CDR3 does, leaving the germline J gene to fill in the end. The rearrangement links TRBV20-1 to TRBJ2-2; TRBD2 agrees at 9 bases. The CDR3 loop spans 19 amino acids. CDR1 and CDR2 (germline): DFQATT, SNEGSKA (reference sequence). The CDR3 DNA, read in part, is TGCAGTGCTGACCCCACCAGCGGGAGGCAATGGGGAGGGGCCAACGTG. It translates to CSADPTSGRQWGGANV. The CDR3 as a whole reads CSADPTSGRQWGGANVLFF.

This clone was detected many times. The CDR3 end lies 3 residues beyond the end of the read and is filled in from the germline J gene. The chain links TRBV30 to TRBJ2-1; 7 bases match TRBD1. The CDR3 totals 15 residues. Per germline, CDR1 GTSNPN and CDR2 SVGIG (reference sequence). V was pared by 0 bases and J by 0 bases, with 2 bases of the junction left unmatched. CDR3: CAWSVTGSSYNEQFF. Partial CDR3 DNA: TGTGCCTGGAGTGTGACAGGGAGCTCCTACAATGAG.

This clone was recorded at least ten times. The read ends 3 residues shy of where the CDR3 ends; the end is completed using the germline J gene. The chain joins TRBV11-3 to TRBJ2-1, with 8 positions matching TRBD2. V lost 6 bases and J lost 6; bases outside the gene matches: 4. Germline V gene lookup returns CDR1 SGHNT and CDR2 YENEEA. This CDR3 is 13 amino acids long. The CDR3: CASRGLGSNEQFF. The CDR3 DNA, read in part, is TGTGCCAGCAGGGGACTAGGGTCCAATGAG.

This clone occurred a few times. The CDR3 end is not reached by the read, which stops 3 residues before it; the germline J gene fills it in. V usage is TRBV16 and J usage is TRBJ2-7; possible D gene TRBD2, 5 bases. The CDR3 has 14 amino acids. CDR1 KGHSY and CDR2 FQNENV come from the germline V gene. V lost 1 base, J lost 5 bases, and 12 bases lay in between. The CDR3 reads CASSQYARTDEQYF. CDR3 bases read: TGTGCCAGCAGCCAATACGCCAGGACTGACGAG. Drawing the rest from reference TRBV16 and TRBJ2-7, the complete variable domain is GEEVAQTPKHLVRGEGQKAKLYCAPIKGHSYVFWYQQVLKNEFKFLISFQNENVFDETGMPKERFSAKCLPNSPCSLEIQATKLEDSAVYFCASSQYARTDEQYFGPGTRLTVT.

This clone was picked up many times. The CDR3 spells CALSSGMGNEQFF. CDR3 bases read: TGTGCCTTGTCTAGCGGGATGGGAAATGAG. The chain uses TRBV30 and TRBJ2-1; 9 bases match TRBD2. The read ends 3 residues early relative to the CDR3; the germline J gene fills the gap. CDR3 length: 13 residues. J lost 7 bases, V lost 7 bases, and 8 bases had no gene match. The germline CDR1 and CDR2 sequences are GTSNPN and SVGIG (reference sequence).

This clone was found many times. The CDR3 is CASSRQGSNEQFF. CDR3 bases read: TGCGCCAGCAGCCGACAGGGATCCAATGAG. The rearrangement uses TRBV5-1 and TRBJ2-1; 7 bases line up with TRBD1. The CDR3 end lies 3 residues beyond the end of the read and is filled in from the germline J gene. Germline CDR1 is SGHRS and CDR2 is YFSETQ. There are 13 residues in the CDR3. With V trimmed by 4 bases and J by 6 bases, 4 bases remained unmatched.

This clone was counted many times. Incomplete CDR3 DNA: TGTGCCACTGCCCCAGAATACCCGTCCGAG. Encoded protein: CATAPEYPSE. The complete CDR3 sequence is CATAPEYPSEQYF. The chain combines TRBV2 with TRBJ2-7; D call uncertain. From the germline J gene comes the end of the CDR3, since the read stops 3 residues before it. V was shortened by 10 bases and J by 6 bases, with 19 bases between the two germline ends. The CDR3 spans 13 residues. Germline CDR1 SNHLY, CDR2 FYNNEI.

In its sample, this clone was seen a few times. The read terminates 3 residues before the CDR3 end, so the remaining end is supplied by the germline J gene. The chain uses TRBV19 and TRBJ2-3; 10 positions agree with TRBD1. Germline CDR1 reads LNHDA; CDR2 reads SQIVND (reference sequence). The CDR3 has 21 amino acids. CDR3 bases read: TGTGCCAGTAGTAAGAGTCGACCGGGACAGGGGCCGAAAAATAGCAATCAGCCG. Translation: CASSKSRPGQGPKNSNQP. In full, the CDR3 reads CASSKSRPGQGPKNSNQPQYF. The full variable domain, rest sourced from reference TRBV19 and TRBJ2-3, is DGGITQSPKYLFRKEGQNVTLSCEQNLNHDAMYWYRQDPGQGLRLIYYSQIVNDFQKGDIAEGYSVSREKKESFPLTVTSAQKNPTAFYLCASSKSRPGQGPKNSNQPQYFGPGTRLTVL.

This clone occurred many times. The read stops 3 residues short of the end of the CDR3; the missing end is completed from the germline J gene. The chain recombines TRBV9 with TRBJ2-7; 9 bases align to TRBD1. Germline-derived CDR1 and CDR2 are SGDLS and YYNGEE. The V and J ends lost 3 bases and 4 bases, in that order; junction bases with no gene match: 11. The CDR3 extends over 16 amino acids. CDR3 DNA, as far as it was read: TGTGCCAGCAGCGCAACTACAGGGGGCTCTTTGTACGAG. Residues: CASSATTGGSLYE. The whole CDR3 reads CASSATTGGSLYEQYF.

This clone was seen repeatedly, ten times or more. Sequencing ends 3 residues short of the CDR3 end; the germline J gene provides the rest. V is TRBV20-1 and J is TRBJ2-3; the match to TRBD2 covers 12 bases. The CDR3 contains 17 residues. The germline V gene has CDR1 DFQATT and CDR2 SNEGSKA (reference sequence). The CDR3 reads CSARSPSGRALGETQYF. CDR3 DNA, as far as it was read: TGCAGTGCTAGATCCCCTAGCGGGAGGGCCCTCGGGGAGACG.

In this sample, this clone turned up many times. The observed sequence ends 3 residues before the CDR3 terminus, with the missing tail filled in from the germline J gene. This rearrangement joins TRBV5-1 to TRBJ2-1; D unclear. In germline, CDR1 is SGHRS, CDR2 YFSETQ. Between the trimmed V and J ends, which lost 4 bases and 9 bases, there was a span of 20 bases. This CDR3 spans 15 amino acids. Partial CDR3 DNA: TGCGCCAGCAGCCTAAGCCCAGGAGTCATTGGTGAG. It encodes CASSLSPGVIGE. The full CDR3 sequence reads CASSLSPGVIGEQFF.

This clone was recorded a few times. The CDR3 is cut off 3 residues early in the read; its end comes from the germline J gene. The chain uses TRBV19 and TRBJ2-3; a weak D match, TRBD1 (6 bases). The CDR3 length is 16 residues. Germline V gene sequence: CDR1 LNHDA, CDR2 SQIVND (reference sequence). CDR3 loop: CASSRLGTLGDQPQYF. The CDR3 DNA, read in part, is TGTGCCAGTAGTCGACTGGGGACACTTGGTGATCAGCCG.

A word on this clone: The observed sequence ends 3 residues before the CDR3 terminus, with the missing tail filled in from the germline J gene. This chain joins TRBV7-2 and TRBJ1-2, with no clear D. CDR1 is SGHTA, CDR2 FQGNSA, per germline. The CDR3 extends over 15 amino acids. The CDR3 reads CASSLKPPGLDDYTF. The CDR3 DNA, read in part, is TGTGCCAGCAGCTTAAAGCCCCCGGGGTTGGATGAC.